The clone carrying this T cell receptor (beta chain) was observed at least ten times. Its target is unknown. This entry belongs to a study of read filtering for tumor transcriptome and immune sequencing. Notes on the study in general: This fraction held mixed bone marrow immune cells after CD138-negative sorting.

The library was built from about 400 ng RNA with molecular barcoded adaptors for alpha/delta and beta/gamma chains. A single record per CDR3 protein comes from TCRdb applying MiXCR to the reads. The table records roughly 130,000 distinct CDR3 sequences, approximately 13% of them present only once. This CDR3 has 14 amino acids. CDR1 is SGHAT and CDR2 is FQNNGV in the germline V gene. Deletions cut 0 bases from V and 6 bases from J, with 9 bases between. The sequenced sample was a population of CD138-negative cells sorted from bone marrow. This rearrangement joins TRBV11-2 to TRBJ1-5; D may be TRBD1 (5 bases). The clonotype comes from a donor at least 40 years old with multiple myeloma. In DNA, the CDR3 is TGTGCCAGCAGCTTAGACAGGGCCGGTCAGCCCCAGCATTTT. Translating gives CASSLDRAGQPQHF.